The present entry profiles one TCR beta chain with its context. Its specificity is unknown. The data derive from a study of tumor-infiltrating lymphocytes in localized non-small cell lung cancer. Study findings and constraints: Not all patients were TCR sequenced, owing to tissue quantity. Each assay used a separate piece of the same tissue.

Assay: immunoSEQ multiplex PCR; the TCRdb copy retains only in-frame clones and omits some. The table has some 2,500 clones, 60% to 80% seen once. Germline V gene data show CDR1 as SGHAT and CDR2 as FQNNGV. The V gene lost 3 bases and the J gene lost 8 bases, with 19 bases spanning the gap. There are 15 residues in the CDR3. V gene TRBV11-2 combines with J gene TRBJ1-2, with D hard to call. The sequenced sample consisted of uninvolved lung tissue not adjacent to the tumor. The clonotype comes from a human donor with non-small cell lung cancer. The CDR3 DNA reads as TGTGCCAGCAGCTTGCAAAGTCCTATGGTGACGGGCTACACCTTC. This translates into CASSLQSPMVTGYTF. Complete variable domain (other parts from reference TRBV11-2 and TRBJ1-2): EAGVAQSPRYKIIEKRQSVAFWCNPISGHATLYWYQQILGQGPKLLIQFQNNGVVDDSQLPKDRFSAERLKGVDSTLKIQPAKLEDSAVYLCASSLQSPMVTGYTFGSGTRLTVV.